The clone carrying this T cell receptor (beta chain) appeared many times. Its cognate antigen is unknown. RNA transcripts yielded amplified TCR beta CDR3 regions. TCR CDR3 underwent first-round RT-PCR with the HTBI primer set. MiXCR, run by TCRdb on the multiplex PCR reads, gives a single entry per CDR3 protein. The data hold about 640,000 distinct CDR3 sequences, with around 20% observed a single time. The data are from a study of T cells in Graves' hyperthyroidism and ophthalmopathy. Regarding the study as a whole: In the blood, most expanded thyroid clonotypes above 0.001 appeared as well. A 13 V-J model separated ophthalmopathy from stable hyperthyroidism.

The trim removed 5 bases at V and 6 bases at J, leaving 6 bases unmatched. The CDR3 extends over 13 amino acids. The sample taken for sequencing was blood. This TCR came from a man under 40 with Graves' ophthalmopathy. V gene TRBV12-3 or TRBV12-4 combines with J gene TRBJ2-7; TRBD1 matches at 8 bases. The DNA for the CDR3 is TGTGCCAGCAGTCTCCAGGGGGCGGTCGAGCAGTACTTC. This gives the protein CASSLQGAVEQYF.